These 10 T cell receptor beta chains were all obtained from the same sample, sequenced in a study of cytotoxic CD8 clonotypes in ibrutinib-treated CLL. Sequencing was performed with immunoSEQ multiplex PCR; in TCRdb, only in-frame clones are kept and a portion is missing. The sample shows about 92,000 clones, 77% of them seen only once. Source: PBMCs, taken after 24 months of ibrutinib treatment. These receptor sequences come from a human donor with chronic lymphocytic leukemia.

The V gene is TRBV2, the J gene TRBJ1-1; unclear D gene. Germline CDR1 is SNHLY and CDR2 is FYNNEI. CDR3 length equals 11 residues. V was trimmed by 11 bases and J by 3 bases, leaving 10 bases between them. This CDR3 is CARTKYTEAFF. CDR3 bases: TGTGCCCGAACCAAGTACACTGAAGCTTTCTTT.

The CDR3 loop reads CASSVASGVVYEQYF. The CDR3 DNA follows: TGTGCCAGCAGCGTAGCCAGCGGGGTGGTCTACGAGCAGTACTTC. This chain joins TRBV9 and TRBJ2-7, with 7 bases lining up with TRBD2. V lost 0 bases and J lost 3; bases outside the gene matches: 6. In germline, CDR1 is SGDLS, CDR2 YYNGEE. This CDR3 is built from 15 residues.

This chain connects TRBV4-1 to TRBJ1-2; D gene unclear. CDR3 length: 15 residues. Germline V gene data show CDR1 as MGHRA and CDR2 as YSYEKL. V lost 0 bases and J lost 6, with 14 bases in between. The CDR3 bases are TGCGCCAGCAGCCAAGAAGGGCACAGCCGAAATGGCTACACCTTC. This gives the protein CASSQEGHSRNGYTF.

This clone was observed once. This chain joins TRBV9 and TRBJ2-1; 10 bases match TRBD2. The CDR3 contains 13 residues. V trimming: 3 bases; J trimming: 9 bases; junction bases outside the gene matches: 3. Germline-derived CDR1 and CDR2 are SGDLS and YYNGEE. This chain's CDR3 is CASSAAGGREQFF. The CDR3 DNA reads TGTGCCAGCAGCGCAGCGGGAGGGCGTGAGCAGTTCTTC. Combining the CDR3 with reference TRBV9 and TRBJ2-1 gives the whole variable domain DSGVTQTPKHLITATGQRVTLRCSPRSGDLSVYWYQQSLDQGLQFLIQYYNGEERAKGNILERFSAQQFPDLHSELNLSSLELGDSALYFCASSAAGGREQFFGPGTRLTVL.

The V and J genes are TRBV19 and TRBJ1-2; 10 positions match TRBD1. The CDR3 extends over 14 amino acids. V was clipped by 5 bases and J by 4 bases; unmatched bases: 4. CDR1 and CDR2 (germline): LNHDA, SQIVND (reference sequence). CDR3 in DNA: TGTGCCAGTAGTTCGGACAGGGGGGGCTATGGCTACACCTTC. It encodes CASSSDRGGYGYTF.

The chain couples TRBV6-5 to TRBJ1-2, with D unresolved. Trimming left V 2 bases short and J 5 bases short, with 9 bases between. Germline V gene sequence: CDR1 MNHEY, CDR2 SVGAGI. CDR3 length: 13 amino acids. The CDR3 coding sequence is TGTGCCAGCAGTTACAGTGGGAATTATGGCTACACCTTC. Its translation is CASSYSGNYGYTF.

This clone was seen only a few times. This chain connects TRBV28 to TRBJ1-4; 9 bases agree with TRBD1. The CDR3 is 20 amino acids. CDR1 MDHEN and CDR2 SYDVKM come from the germline V gene. The V and J ends lost 6 bases and 8 bases, in that order; junction bases with no gene match: 25. The CDR3 loop reads CASSPTVVKQGAGSWEKLFF. The CDR3 DNA reads TGTGCCAGCAGCCCGACAGTTGTAAAACAGGGGGCCGGCAGTTGGGAAAAACTGTTTTTT.

The J gene is TRBJ1-4, the V gene TRBV6-1; a weak D match, TRBD1 (5 bases). The CDR3 is made up of 13 amino acids. Germline V CDR1 and CDR2: MNHNS, SASEGT. The V end lost 4 bases, the J end lost 5 bases, and 8 bases lay between the germline ends. CDR3 DNA sequence: TGTGCCAGCAGTGCACAGGAGAATGAAAAACTGTTTTTT. Translating gives CASSAQENEKLFF.

The chain couples TRBV28 to TRBJ2-2; weak D call: TRBD2 (7 bases). V lost 5 bases, J lost 1 base, and 17 bases lay in between. CDR1 and CDR2 (germline): MDHEN, SYDVKM. The CDR3 extends over 17 amino acids. This CDR3 reads CASSGPGASGNTGELFF. The CDR3 DNA is TGTGCCAGCAGTGGACCGGGGGCTAGCGGGAACACCGGGGAGCTGTTTTTT.

The gene calls are TRBV2 and TRBJ1-3; D is unclear. The CDR3 runs 16 residues. Trimming stripped 7 bases from V and 4 bases from J, with 20 bases between. Germline loops: CDR1 SNHLY, CDR2 FYNNEI. CDR3 coding DNA: TGTGCCAGCATTACGATTTCATGGGGTCGGGGAAACACCATATATTTT. Translated: CASITISWGRGNTIYF.